Below are 7 T cell receptor beta chains sequenced from a single sample in a study of blood T cell repertoires in COVID-19. Sequenced by immunoSEQ multiplex PCR; TCRdb stores in-frame clones only, minus some. The sample holds hundreds of thousands of clones; 85% are singletons and the top ten take about 2.3%. The sample comprised PBMCs or T cells enriched from blood (not recorded which). The source is a woman between 50 and 59 years old who had recovered from COVID-19.

This clone showed up just a few times. The chain uses TRBV30 and TRBJ2-7; no definite D call. Deletions cut 5 bases from V and 7 bases from J, with 18 bases between. Germline values: CDR1 GTSNPN, CDR2 SVGIG (reference sequence). The CDR3 has 13 residues. The CDR3 DNA is TGTGCCTGGTCGGTGGTGTCTAGAGATGAGCAGTACTTC. It translates to CAWSVVSRDEQYF.

The rearrangement uses TRBV7-3 and TRBJ2-6; D might be TRBD1 (6 bases). The CDR3 covers 15 residues. CDR1 is SGHTA and CDR2 is FQGTGA in the germline V gene. V lost 5 bases, J lost 3 bases, and 11 bases lay in between. This CDR3 is CASSREGGGANVLTF. DNA for the CDR3: TGTGCCAGCAGCCGAGAAGGGGGTGGGGCCAACGTCCTGACTTTC.

The V and J genes are TRBV10-3 and TRBJ2-7; D possibly corresponds to TRBD2 (6 bases). Germline V gene data show CDR1 as ENHRY and CDR2 as SYGVKD. The CDR3 length is 12 residues. V shed 6 bases and J shed 1 base, with 7 bases lying between them. The CDR3 DNA sequence: TGTGCCATCAGCCGGGAGTCCTACGAGCAGTACTTC. This codes for CAISRESYEQYF.

V and J are TRBV5-6 and TRBJ2-5, with 13 bases identical to TRBD2. Germline V lookup: CDR1 SGHDT, CDR2 YYEEEE. The ends lost 4 bases at V and 5 bases at J; junction bases unmatched: 8. This CDR3 has 16 residues. The CDR3 loop reads CASSPRTSGRGETQYF. The CDR3 DNA reads as TGTGCCAGCAGCCCTAGGACTAGCGGGAGAGGGGAGACCCAGTACTTC.

This chain links TRBV29-1 with TRBJ1-1; a possible D gene is TRBD1 (6 bases). This CDR3 has 14 amino acids. Between the trimmed V and J ends, which lost 3 bases and 0 bases, there was a span of 11 bases. Germline V gene data show CDR1 as SQVTM and CDR2 as ANQGSEA. The CDR3 coding sequence is TGCAGCGTTGATCAGACAGGACTGAACACTGAAGCTTTCTTT. It specifies CSVDQTGLNTEAFF.

This clone was found once. The CDR3 here is CASSYSIQQPLETQYF. CDR3 DNA sequence: TGTGCCAGCAGTTACTCGATACAGCAACCCCTGGAGACCCAGTACTTC. The chain joins TRBV6-6 to TRBJ2-5; D is uncertain. The germline V gene has CDR1 MNHNY and CDR2 SVGAGI (reference sequence). V lost 0 bases to trimming and J lost 5 bases, with 16 bases between them. This CDR3 is 16 amino acids long.

The chain combines TRBV19 with TRBJ2-2; D is possibly TRBD1 (6 bases). Germline CDR1 is LNHDA and CDR2 is SQIVND (reference sequence). The CDR3 has 15 residues. V was shortened by 3 bases and J by 1 base, with 9 bases between the two germline ends. Here the CDR3 reads CASSMQGMNTGELFF. Here the CDR3 DNA reads TGTGCCAGTAGTATGCAGGGGATGAACACCGGGGAGCTGTTTTTT.